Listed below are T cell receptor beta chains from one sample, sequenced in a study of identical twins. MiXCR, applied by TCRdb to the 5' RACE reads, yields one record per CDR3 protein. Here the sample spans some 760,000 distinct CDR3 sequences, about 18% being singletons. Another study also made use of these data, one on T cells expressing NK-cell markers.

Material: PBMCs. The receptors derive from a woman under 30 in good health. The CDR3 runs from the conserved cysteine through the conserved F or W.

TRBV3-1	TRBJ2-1	CASSQIAGATYNEQFF
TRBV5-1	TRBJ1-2	CASSLYRDEGGYTF
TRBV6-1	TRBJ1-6	CASSEATANSPLHF
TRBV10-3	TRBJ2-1	CAISESWGSSYNEQFF
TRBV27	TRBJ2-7	CASSRTGNYEQYF
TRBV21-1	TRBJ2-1	CASSTHKATNEQFF
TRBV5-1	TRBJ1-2	CASSVDRSQGYGYTF
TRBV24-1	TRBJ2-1	CATSVFTGGRNEQFF
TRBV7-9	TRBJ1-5	CASSLYKAARPQPQHF
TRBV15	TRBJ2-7	CATSREGTGYSEQYF
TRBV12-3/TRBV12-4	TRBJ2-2	CASSHLEVAELFF
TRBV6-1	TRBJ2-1	CASSPSGRAWNEQFF
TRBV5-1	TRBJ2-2	CASSQLTLNTGELFF
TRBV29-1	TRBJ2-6	CSVELGLAGVPGANVLTF
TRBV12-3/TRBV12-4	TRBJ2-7	CASLMTGGTYEQYF
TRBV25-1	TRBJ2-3	CASSLRVGGGRGDTQYF
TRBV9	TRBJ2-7	CASNRLLGGTYEQYF
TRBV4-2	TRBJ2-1	CASSQGSGSHNEQFF
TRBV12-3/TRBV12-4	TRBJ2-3	CASFPRARGTDTQYF
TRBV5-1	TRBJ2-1	CASSLTAMGGNEQFF
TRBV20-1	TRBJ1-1	CSAAPGADTEAFF
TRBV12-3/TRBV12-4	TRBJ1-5	CASSFSGTGAAQPQHF
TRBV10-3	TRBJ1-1	CAIRTSEGYTEAFF
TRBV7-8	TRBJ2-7	CASSLVSSGYEQYF
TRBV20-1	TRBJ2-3	CSARNRGLAGGPADTQYF
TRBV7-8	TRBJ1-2	CASSLMSDLYGYTF
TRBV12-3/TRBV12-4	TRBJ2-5	CASSLGQGSGETQYF
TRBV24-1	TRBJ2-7	CATYLEGRSLSYEQYF
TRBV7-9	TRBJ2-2	CASTLTESTGELFF
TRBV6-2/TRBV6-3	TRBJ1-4	CASILGPNEKLFF
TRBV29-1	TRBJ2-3	CSVVRPGADTQYF
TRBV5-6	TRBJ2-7	CASSLGLGTSDSYEQYF
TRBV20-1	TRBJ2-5	CSAMGRVGKTQYF
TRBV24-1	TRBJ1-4	CATGPRELQEKLFF
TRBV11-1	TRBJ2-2	CASSLRTVGELFF
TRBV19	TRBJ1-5	CASLGQGLNQPQHF
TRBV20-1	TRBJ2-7	CSARDRGSRYEQYF
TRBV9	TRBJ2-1	CASSDDRGYYNEQFF
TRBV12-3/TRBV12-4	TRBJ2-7	CASNHPLGEQYF
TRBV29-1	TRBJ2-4	CSVPPPAKNIQYF